The 5 T cell receptor beta chains below all came from one sample that was sequenced in a study of spatial heterogeneity in lung cancer. TCRdb ran MiXCR on the 5' RACE reads and lists one entry per CDR3 protein. The sample shows 3,500 to 5,000 distinct CDR3 sequences, about 9.8% of them seen only once. Time point reported: sample taken at primary tumor resection. Unsorted tumor, nontumor lung tissue or cryopreserved PBMC supplied the whole RNA. The sample in question was PBMCs, obtained at surgery. The source of these receptors is a male donor with early-stage non-small cell lung cancer.

This clonotype has at least ten counts. V usage is TRBV14 and J usage is TRBJ2-1; 8 bases are a match to TRBD1. The CDR3 has 16 amino acids. V trimming: 4 bases; J trimming: 7 bases; junction bases outside the gene matches: 12. The germline CDR1 and CDR2 sequences are SGHDN and FVKESK. Written as DNA, the CDR3 is TGTGCCAGCAGCCTACGGACAGGGCCGATGTGGAATGAGCAGTTCTTC. This sequence encodes CASSLRTGPMWNEQFF.

This clonotype was counted many times. This chain links TRBV5-5 with TRBJ2-7; possibly TRBD2 for D (6 bases). From germline, CDR1 is SGHKS and CDR2 YYEKEE (reference sequence). Trimming left V 2 bases short and J 6 bases short, with 9 bases between. There are 12 residues in the CDR3. CDR3 nucleotides: TGTGCCAGCAGCTTTGGGGACTCCGAGCAGTACTTC. This translates into CASSFGDSEQYF.

By share, this clonotype counts as medium-sized. The chain carries TRBV4-1 and TRBJ2-2, with a possible D match to TRBD1 (6 bases). Trimming left V 5 bases short and J 2 bases short, with 15 bases between. The CDR3 is made up of 16 amino acids. The V gene's germline CDR1 is MGHRA and CDR2 YSYEKL. The chain's CDR3 is CASSWVQGVNTGELFF. As DNA, the CDR3 is TGCGCCAGCAGCTGGGTACAGGGTGTAAACACCGGGGAGCTGTTTTTT.

By proportion, this clonotype is medium-sized. This chain connects TRBV2 to TRBJ1-5, with D possibly being TRBD1 (6 bases). CDR3 length: 14 amino acids. The ends were cut back, 6 bases at V and 5 bases at J, with 14 bases in the middle. The V gene's germline CDR1 is SNHLY and CDR2 FYNNEI. The CDR3 loop is CASSGGALDQPQHF. CDR3 DNA: TGTGCCAGCAGCGGGGGGGCCCTGGATCAGCCCCAGCATTTT.

In its sample, this clonotype was seen many times. The CDR3 sequence is CSGKNTEAFF. The CDR3 DNA is TGCAGCGGTAAGAACACTGAAGCTTTCTTT. The rearrangement links TRBV29-1 to TRBJ1-1; unclear D gene. Per germline, CDR1 SQVTM and CDR2 ANQGSEA. This CDR3 comprises 10 residues. V lost 7 bases and J 1 base, leaving 4 bases between the germline ends.